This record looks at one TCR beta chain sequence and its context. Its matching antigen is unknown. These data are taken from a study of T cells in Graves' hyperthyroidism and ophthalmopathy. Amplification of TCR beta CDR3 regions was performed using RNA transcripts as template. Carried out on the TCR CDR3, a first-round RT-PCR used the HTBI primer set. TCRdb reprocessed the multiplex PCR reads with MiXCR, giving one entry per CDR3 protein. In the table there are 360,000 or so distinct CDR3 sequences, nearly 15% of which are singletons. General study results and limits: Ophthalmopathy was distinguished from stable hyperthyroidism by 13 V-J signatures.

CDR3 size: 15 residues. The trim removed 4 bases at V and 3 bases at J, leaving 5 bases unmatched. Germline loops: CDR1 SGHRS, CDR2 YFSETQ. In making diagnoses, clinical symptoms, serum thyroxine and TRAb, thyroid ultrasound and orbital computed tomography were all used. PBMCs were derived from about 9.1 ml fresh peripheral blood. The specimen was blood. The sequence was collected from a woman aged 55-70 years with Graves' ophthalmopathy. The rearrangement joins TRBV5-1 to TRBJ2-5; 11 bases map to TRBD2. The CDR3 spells CASSPIAGGEETQYF. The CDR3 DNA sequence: TGCGCCAGCAGCCCTATAGCGGGAGGGGAAGAGACCCAGTACTTC.